This section outlines one T cell receptor beta chain sequence together with its context. This clone was counted between two and nine times. Its antigen target is currently unknown. Base quality data are lacking; no much larger clone is found one base away. These data originate in a study of Ad26.COV2.S vaccination and SARS-CoV-2 variants (dated by TCRdb to the early 2020s). Describing the broader study: Donors in the vaccine arm were drawn from COV1001, a phase I-IIa trial of Ad26.COV2.S in healthy adults that was multicentre, randomized, double-blind and placebo-controlled. Throughout the experiments and outcome assessment, investigators stayed blinded to trial group allocation. TCRbeta repertoire sequencing was used to assess the specificity and breadth of SARS-CoV-2-reactive T cell receptors after Ad26.COV2.S vaccination. Ad26.COV2.S was administered intramuscularly at a dose of 5x10^10 or 1x10^11 viral particles, either as one shot or as two shots given 56 days apart. Trial participants were randomized into five groups of five: low-dose or high-dose Ad26.COV2.S given once or twice, or placebo on both occasions. A total of roughly 32 samples were included in the TCR-sequenced set, comprising 19 Ad26.COV2.S vaccine recipients, 5 placebo recipients and 8 SARS-CoV-2 convalescent individuals.

The sample's treatment or condition, from its label and the paper: around 19 received Ad26.COV2.S at low or high dose, single or two shots; about 5 received placebo; per-sample allocation not given. For vaccine and placebo recipients, the sequenced repertoires came from samples collected on day 63 after the first injection. Cohort 1b enrolled 25 to 30 adults aged 18-55 years at a single site in Boston, USA, between 29 July and 7 August 2020. Ad26.COV2.S consisted of a replication-incompetent adenovirus type 26 vector by which a prefusion-stabilized SARS-CoV-2 spike protein from the original Wuhan strain was expressed. Points the paper makes about the study in general: After vaccination, substantial breadth of spike-specific CD8+ and CD4+ T cell responses was reported. The authors noted that the TCR breadth and depth analyses may have underestimated total T cell responses. Higher spike-specific TCR breadth was observed in Ad26.COV2.S recipients than in placebo recipients (P = 0.0014). The study lacked the statistical power to compare responses across vaccine doses or regimens. Comparable non-spike TCR breadth was observed between vaccine and placebo recipients, consistent with only spike being contained in the vaccine.

The germline V gene yields MGHRA for CDR1 and YSYEKL for CDR2. Trimming removed 0 bases from V and 6 bases from J, leaving 14 bases between the germline ends. Including the terminal cysteine and phenylalanine, the CDR3 comprises 15 residues. The read is trimmed to its CDR3 DNA, 45 bases read in frame from base 1. The immunoSEQ Assay was used to sequence TCRbeta CDR3 regions. After extraction, genomic DNA underwent amplification by bias-controlled multiplex PCR, followed by high-throughput sequencing. As for how the authors treated the data: To quantify the absolute abundance of each unique TCRbeta CDR3 region, sequences were collapsed and filtered. T cell fraction was estimated by normalizing TCRbeta template counts to usable DNA, with usable DNA measured through amplification of reference genes found in all nucleated cells. Repertoire TCRs were annotated as SARS-CoV-2-specific when V gene, CDR3 amino acid sequence and J gene were exactly matched to a known reactive TCR set. The reference SARS-CoV-2 TCR set came from MIRA and was filtered for enrichment in COVID-19-positive ImmuneCODE repertoires, removing public or cross-reactive TCRs. Using the MIRA antigens, annotated TCRs were further analysed by specific ORF or by position within an ORF. Breadth was defined as annotated unique rearrangements over total unique productive rearrangements; depth was the summed frequency of those rearrangements. Group comparisons of TCR breadth used two-sided Wilcoxon rank-sum tests. TCRdb took over this immuneACCESS table, retaining in-frame rearrangements with V and J assigned. Such tables are incomplete; in checked studies, under half of the missing clones stem from an unresolved V gene, and the remainder is unexplained. V and J calls and clone size are as listed in that table; D and trimming were resolved from the DNA. For this sample there are about 350,000 clones; approximately 84% appear just once. Of the sample, 3% to 4% falls within the top ten clones.

Here the sequenced sample was peripheral blood, taken in a trial of Ad26.COV2.S vaccine versus placebo. This TCR was recovered from a person aged 18-65 years who received the Ad26.COV2.S COVID-19 vaccine or a placebo. This sequence uses TRBV4-1 and TRBJ1-2, and possibly TRBD1, on 5 matching bases. The nucleotide sequence reads as follows: TGCGCCAGCAGCCAAGAGGTTAGGGGTACGGATGGCTACACCTTC. Its protein reads: CASSQEVRGTDGYTF.